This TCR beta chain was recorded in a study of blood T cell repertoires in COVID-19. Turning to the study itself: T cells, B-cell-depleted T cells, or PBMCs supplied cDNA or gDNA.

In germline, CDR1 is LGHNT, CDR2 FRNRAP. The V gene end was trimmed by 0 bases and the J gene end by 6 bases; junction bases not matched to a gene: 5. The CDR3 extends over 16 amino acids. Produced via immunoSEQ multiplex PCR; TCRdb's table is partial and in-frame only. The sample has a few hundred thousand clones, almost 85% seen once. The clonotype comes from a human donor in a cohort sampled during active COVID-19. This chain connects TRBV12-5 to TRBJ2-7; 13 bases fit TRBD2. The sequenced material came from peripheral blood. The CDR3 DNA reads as TGTGCTAGTGGTTTGGTATCCGGGACTAGCGGGGCCGAGCAGTACTTC. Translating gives CASGLVSGTSGAEQYF.